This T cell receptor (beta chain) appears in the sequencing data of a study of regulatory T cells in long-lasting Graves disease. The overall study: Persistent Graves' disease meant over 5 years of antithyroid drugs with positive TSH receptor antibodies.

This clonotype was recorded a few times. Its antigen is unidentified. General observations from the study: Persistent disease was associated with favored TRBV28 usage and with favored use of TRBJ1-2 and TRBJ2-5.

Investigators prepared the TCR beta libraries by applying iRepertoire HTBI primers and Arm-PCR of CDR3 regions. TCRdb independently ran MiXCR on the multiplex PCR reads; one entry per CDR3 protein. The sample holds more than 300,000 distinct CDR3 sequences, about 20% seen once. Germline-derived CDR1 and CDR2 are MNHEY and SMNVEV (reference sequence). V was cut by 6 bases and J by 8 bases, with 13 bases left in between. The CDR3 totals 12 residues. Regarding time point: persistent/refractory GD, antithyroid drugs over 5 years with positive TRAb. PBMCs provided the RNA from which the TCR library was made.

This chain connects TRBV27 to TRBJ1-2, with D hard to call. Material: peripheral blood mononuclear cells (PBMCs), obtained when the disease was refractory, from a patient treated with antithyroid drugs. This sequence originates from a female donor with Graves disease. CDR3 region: CASRDPGFGYTF. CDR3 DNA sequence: TGTGCCAGCAGGGATCCGGGGTTCGGCTACACCTTC.